This T cell receptor beta chain was captured by sequencing in a study of blood T cell repertoires in COVID-19. Study background: Sites in the United States, Italy and Spain provided acute and convalescent COVID-19 samples. PBMCs, B-cell-depleted T cells, or T cells were the source of the cDNA or gDNA that made up the material.

Only in-frame clones appear in the TCRdb table, and some are missing; sequencing was by immunoSEQ multiplex PCR. This sample has 300,000 to 350,000 clones, with around 90% found just once. V was pared by 4 bases and J by 3 bases, with 14 bases between. The CDR3 extends over 15 amino acids. Germline V gene lookup returns CDR1 SGHKS and CDR2 YYEKEE (reference sequence). The V call is TRBV5-5, the J call TRBJ2-4; TRBD1 might be the D (6 bases). The material sequenced was peripheral blood. The TCR was taken from a woman in her thirties or forties with COVID-19, enrolled during active disease. In DNA, the CDR3 is TGTGCCAGCAGCCGACAGGTCTCACACAAAAACATTCAGTACTTC. This translates into CASSRQVSHKNIQYF.